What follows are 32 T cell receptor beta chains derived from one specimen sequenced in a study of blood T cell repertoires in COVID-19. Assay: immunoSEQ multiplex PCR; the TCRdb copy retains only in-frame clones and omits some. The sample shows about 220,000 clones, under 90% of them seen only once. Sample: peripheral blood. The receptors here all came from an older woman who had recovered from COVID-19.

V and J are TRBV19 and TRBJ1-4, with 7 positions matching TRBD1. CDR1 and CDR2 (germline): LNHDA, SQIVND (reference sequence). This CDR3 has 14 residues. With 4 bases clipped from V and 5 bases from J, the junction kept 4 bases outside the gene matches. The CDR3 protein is CASSRDRENEKLFF. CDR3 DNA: TGTGCCAGTAGTAGGGACAGAGAGAATGAAAAACTGTTTTTT.

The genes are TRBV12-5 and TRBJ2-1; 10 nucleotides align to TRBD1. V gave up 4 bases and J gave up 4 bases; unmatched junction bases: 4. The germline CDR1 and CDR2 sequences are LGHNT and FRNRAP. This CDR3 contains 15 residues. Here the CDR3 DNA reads TGTGCTAGTGGTTCGGGACAGGGGAATTACAATGAGCAGTTCTTC. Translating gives CASGSGQGNYNEQFF.

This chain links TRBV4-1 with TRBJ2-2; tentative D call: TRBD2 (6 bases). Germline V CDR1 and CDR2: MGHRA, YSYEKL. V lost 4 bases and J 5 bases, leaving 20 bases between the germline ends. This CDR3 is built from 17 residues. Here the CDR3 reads CASSRSDFGGSTGELFF. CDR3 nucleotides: TGCGCCAGCAGCCGGTCAGATTTCGGGGGATCAACCGGGGAGCTGTTTTTT.

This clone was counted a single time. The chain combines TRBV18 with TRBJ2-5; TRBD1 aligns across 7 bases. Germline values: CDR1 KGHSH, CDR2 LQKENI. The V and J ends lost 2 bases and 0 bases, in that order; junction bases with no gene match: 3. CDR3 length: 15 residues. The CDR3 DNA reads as TGTGCCAGCTCACCAAGGCAGGGGGACCAAGAGACCCAGTACTTC. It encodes CASSPRQGDQETQYF.

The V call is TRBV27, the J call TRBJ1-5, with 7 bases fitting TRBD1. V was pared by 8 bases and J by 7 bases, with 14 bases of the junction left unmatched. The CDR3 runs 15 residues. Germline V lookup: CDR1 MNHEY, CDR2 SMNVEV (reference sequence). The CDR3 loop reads CASADSDRDGQPQHF. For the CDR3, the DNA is TGTGCCAGCGCAGATTCTGACAGGGATGGCCAGCCCCAGCATTTT.

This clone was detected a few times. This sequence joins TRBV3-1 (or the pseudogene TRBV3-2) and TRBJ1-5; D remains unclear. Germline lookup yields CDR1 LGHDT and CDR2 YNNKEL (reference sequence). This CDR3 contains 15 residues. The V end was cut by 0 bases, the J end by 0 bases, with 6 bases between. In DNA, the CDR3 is TGTGCCAGCAGCCAAGACAGTTATAGCAATCAGCCCCAGCATTTT. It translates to CASSQDSYSNQPQHF.

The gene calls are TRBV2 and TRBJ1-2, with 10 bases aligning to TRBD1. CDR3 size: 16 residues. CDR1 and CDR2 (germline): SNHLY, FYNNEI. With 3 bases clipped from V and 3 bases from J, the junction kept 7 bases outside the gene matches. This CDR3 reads CASSEEGTGVYYGYTF. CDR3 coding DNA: TGTGCCAGCAGTGAGGAAGGGACAGGGGTCTACTATGGCTACACCTTC.

In DNA form, the CDR3 reads TGTGCCATCAAAGGGACTAGCGGGTCCGAGACCCAGTACTTC. Translation gives CAIKGTSGSETQYF. The J gene is TRBJ2-5, the V gene TRBV10-3; 12 bases agree with TRBD2. Trimming removed 7 bases from V and 5 bases from J; junction bases left unmatched: 5. CDR1 and CDR2 from the germline V gene are ENHRY and SYGVKD. The CDR3 totals 14 residues.

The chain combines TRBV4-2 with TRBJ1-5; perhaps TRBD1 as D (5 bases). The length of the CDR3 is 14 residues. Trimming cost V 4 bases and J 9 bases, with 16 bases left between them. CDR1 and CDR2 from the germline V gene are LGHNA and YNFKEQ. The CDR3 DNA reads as TGTGCCAGCAGCCGAGGACAAGCTGACCTGCCCCAGCATTTT. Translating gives CASSRGQADLPQHF.

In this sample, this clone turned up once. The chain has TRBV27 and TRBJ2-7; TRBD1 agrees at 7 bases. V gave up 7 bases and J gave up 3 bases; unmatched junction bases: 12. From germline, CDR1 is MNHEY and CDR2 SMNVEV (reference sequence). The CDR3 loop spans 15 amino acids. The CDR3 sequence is CASTAPRTGLYEQYF. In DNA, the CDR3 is TGTGCCAGCACCGCTCCCCGGACAGGCCTCTACGAGCAGTACTTC.

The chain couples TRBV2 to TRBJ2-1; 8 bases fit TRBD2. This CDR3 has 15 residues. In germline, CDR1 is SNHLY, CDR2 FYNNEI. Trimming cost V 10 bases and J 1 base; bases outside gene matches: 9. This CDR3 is CATVRGGRSYNEQFF. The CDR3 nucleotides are TGTGCCACCGTTCGGGGGGGCAGATCCTACAATGAGCAGTTCTTC.

CDR3 residues: CASSPDRVGSPLHF. The CDR3 region has the DNA TGCGCCAGCAGCCCGGACAGGGTTGGGTCACCCCTCCACTTT. The rearrangement uses TRBV4-3 and TRBJ1-6, with 8 bases identical to TRBD1. V was clipped by 4 bases and J by 10 bases; unmatched bases: 6. Germline-derived CDR1 and CDR2 are LGHNA and YSLEER. CDR3 size: 14 residues.

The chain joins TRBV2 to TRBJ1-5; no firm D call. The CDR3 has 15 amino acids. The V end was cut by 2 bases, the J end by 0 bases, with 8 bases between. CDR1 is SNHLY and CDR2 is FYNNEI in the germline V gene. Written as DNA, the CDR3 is TGTGCCAGCAGTGAACGAGGATATAGCAATCAGCCCCAGCATTTT. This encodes CASSERGYSNQPQHF. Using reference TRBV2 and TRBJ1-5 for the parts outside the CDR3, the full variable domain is EPEVTQTPSHQVTQMGQEVILRCVPISNHLYFYWYRQILGQKVEFLVSFYNNEISEKSEIFDDQFSVERPDGSNFTLKIRSTKLEDSAMYFCASSERGYSNQPQHFGDGTRLSIL.

The CDR3 DNA sequence: TGTGCCAGCAGCCGGGACAGGGACCAAGAGACCCAGTACTTC. This sequence encodes CASSRDRDQETQYF. J is TRBJ2-5 and V is TRBV7-2, with TRBD1 identical over 9 bases. The V and J ends lost 5 bases and 0 bases, in that order; junction bases with no gene match: 1. Per the germline V gene, CDR1 is SGHTA and CDR2 is FQGNSA. The CDR3 consists of 14 residues. Filled out from reference TRBV7-2 and TRBJ2-5, the complete variable domain reads GAGVSQSPSNKVTEKGKDVELRCDPISGHTALYWYRQSLGQGLEFLIYFQGNSAPDKSGLPSDRFSAERTGGSVSTLTIQRTQQEDSAVYLCASSRDRDQETQYFGPGTRLLVL.

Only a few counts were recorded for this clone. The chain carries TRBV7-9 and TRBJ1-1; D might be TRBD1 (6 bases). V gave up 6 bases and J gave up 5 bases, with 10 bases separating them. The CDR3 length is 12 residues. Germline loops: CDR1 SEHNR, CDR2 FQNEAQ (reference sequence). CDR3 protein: CASRATGTEAFF. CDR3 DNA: TGTGCCAGCAGGGCCACAGGGACTGAAGCTTTCTTT.

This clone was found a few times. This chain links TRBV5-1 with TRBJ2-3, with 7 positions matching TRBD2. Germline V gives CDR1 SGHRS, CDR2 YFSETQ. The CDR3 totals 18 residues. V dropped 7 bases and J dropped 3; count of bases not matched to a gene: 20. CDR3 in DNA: TGCGCCAGCGACTTCCTGGGGGGGACGGCGAAGGAAACAGATACGCAGTATTTT. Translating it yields CASDFLGGTAKETDTQYF.

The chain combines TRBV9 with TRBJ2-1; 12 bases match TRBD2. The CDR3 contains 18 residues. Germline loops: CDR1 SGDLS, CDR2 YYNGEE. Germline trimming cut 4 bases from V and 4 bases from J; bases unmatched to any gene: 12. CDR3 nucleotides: TGTGCCAGCAGCCCCATCCCCTTAGGACTAGCGGGGTACAATGAGCAGTTCTTC. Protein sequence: CASSPIPLGLAGYNEQFF.

CDR3 sequence reads: CSVSTSGGALTGELFF. The DNA for the CDR3 is TGCAGCGTGTCAACTAGCGGGGGGGCCCTCACCGGGGAGCTGTTTTTT. The chain recombines TRBV29-1 with TRBJ2-2; 13 positions agree with TRBD2. From germline, CDR1 is SQVTM and CDR2 ANQGSEA. After removal of 6 bases from V and 4 bases from J, the junction contained 8 bases not matched to a gene. The CDR3 extends over 16 amino acids.

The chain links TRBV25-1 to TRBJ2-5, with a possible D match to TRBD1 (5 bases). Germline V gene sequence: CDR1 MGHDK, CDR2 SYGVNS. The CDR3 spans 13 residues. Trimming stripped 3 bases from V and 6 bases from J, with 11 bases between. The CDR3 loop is CASSDRVTKTQYF. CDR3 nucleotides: TGTGCCAGCAGTGACAGGGTCACAAAGACCCAGTACTTC. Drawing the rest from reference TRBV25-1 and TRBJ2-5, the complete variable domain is EADIYQTPRYLVIGTGKKITLECSQTMGHDKMYWYQQDPGMELHLIHYSYGVNSTEKGDLSSESTVSRIRTEHFPLTLESARPSHTSQYLCASSDRVTKTQYFGPGTRLLVL.

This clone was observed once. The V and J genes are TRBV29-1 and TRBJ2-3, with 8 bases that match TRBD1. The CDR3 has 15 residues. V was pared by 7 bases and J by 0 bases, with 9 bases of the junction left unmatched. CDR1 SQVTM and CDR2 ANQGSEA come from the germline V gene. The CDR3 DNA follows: TGCAGCGCCAAACCAGGACAGGGCAGCACAGATACGCAGTATTTT. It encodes CSAKPGQGSTDTQYF.

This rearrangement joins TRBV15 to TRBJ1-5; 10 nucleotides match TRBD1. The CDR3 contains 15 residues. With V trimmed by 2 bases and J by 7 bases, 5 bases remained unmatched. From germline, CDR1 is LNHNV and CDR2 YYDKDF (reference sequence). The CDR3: CATSRQTGGSQPQHF. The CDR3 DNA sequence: TGTGCCACCAGCAGACAGACAGGGGGCTCCCAGCCCCAGCATTTT.

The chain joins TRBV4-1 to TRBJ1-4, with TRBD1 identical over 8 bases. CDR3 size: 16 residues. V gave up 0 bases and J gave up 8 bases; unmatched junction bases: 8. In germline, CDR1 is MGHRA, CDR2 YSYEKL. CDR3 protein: CASSQEGRDRREKLFF. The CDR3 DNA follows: TGCGCCAGCAGCCAAGAAGGCCGGGACAGGAGGGAAAAACTGTTTTTT.

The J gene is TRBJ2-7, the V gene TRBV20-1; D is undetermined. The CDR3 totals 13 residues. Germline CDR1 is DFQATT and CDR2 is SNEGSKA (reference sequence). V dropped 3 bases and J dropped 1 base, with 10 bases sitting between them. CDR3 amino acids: CSASQNPSYEQYF. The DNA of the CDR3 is TGCAGTGCTAGTCAGAACCCGTCCTACGAGCAGTACTTC.

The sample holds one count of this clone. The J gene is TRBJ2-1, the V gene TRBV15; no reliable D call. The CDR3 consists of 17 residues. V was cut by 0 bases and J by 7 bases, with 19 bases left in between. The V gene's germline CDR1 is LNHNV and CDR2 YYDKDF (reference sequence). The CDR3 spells CATSREVSWALGNEQFF. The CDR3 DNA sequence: TGTGCCACCAGCAGAGAGGTTTCATGGGCGCTTGGAAATGAGCAGTTCTTC.

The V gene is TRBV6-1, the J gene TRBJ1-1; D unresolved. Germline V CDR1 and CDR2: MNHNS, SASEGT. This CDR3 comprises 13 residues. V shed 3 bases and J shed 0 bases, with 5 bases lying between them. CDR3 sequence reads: CASSEIVNTEAFF. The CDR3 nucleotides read TGTGCCAGCAGTGAGATAGTGAACACTGAAGCTTTCTTT.

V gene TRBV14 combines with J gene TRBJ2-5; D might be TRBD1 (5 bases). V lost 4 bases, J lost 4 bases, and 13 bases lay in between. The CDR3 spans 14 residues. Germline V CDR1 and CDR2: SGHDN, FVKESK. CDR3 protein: CASSRGHLRETQYF. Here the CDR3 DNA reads TGTGCCAGCAGCCGCGGACATCTGAGAGAGACCCAGTACTTC.

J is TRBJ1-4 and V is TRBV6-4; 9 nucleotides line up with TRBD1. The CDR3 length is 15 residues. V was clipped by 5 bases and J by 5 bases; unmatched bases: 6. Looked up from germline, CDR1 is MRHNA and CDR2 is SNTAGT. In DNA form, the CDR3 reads TGTGCCAGCAGTAGAACCGGGACAGGGAATGAAAAACTGTTTTTT. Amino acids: CASSRTGTGNEKLFF.

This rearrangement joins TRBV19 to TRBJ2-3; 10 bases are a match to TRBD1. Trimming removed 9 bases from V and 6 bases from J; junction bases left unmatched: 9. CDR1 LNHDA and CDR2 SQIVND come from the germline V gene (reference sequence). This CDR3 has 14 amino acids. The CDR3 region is CASDRGRERDTQYF. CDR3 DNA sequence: TGTGCCAGCGACAGGGGGCGGGAGAGGGATACGCAGTATTTT.

The CDR3 sequence is CASSTYTGELFF. The CDR3 nucleotides are TGTGCCAGTAGTACCTACACCGGGGAGCTGTTTTTT. The chain has TRBV19 and TRBJ2-2; D gene unclear. The CDR3 has 12 residues. CDR1 LNHDA and CDR2 SQIVND come from the germline V gene (reference sequence). Trimming cost V 4 bases and J 3 bases, with 3 bases left between them.

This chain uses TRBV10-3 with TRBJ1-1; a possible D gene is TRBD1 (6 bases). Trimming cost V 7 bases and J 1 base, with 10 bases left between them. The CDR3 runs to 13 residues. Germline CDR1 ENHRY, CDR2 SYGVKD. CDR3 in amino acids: CAITTQGNTEAFF. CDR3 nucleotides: TGTGCCATCACCACACAGGGGAACACTGAAGCTTTCTTT.

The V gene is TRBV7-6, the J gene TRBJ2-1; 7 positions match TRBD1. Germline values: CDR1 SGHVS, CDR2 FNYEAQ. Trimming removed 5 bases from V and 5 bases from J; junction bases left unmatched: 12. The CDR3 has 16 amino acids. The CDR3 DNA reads TGTGCCAGCAGCCGCCTCTGGACAGGCTTAAACAATGAGCAGTTCTTC. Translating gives CASSRLWTGLNNEQFF.

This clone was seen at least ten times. The CDR3 sequence is CAISGRAIEQYF. CDR3 in DNA: TGTGCCATCAGTGGCAGGGCCATCGAGCAGTACTTC. The V and J genes are TRBV10-3 and TRBJ2-7; D is perhaps TRBD1 (5 bases). Germline V gene data show CDR1 as ENHRY and CDR2 as SYGVKD. Between the trimmed V and J ends, which lost 4 bases and 6 bases, there was a span of 10 bases. CDR3 length equals 12 residues.